The clone carrying this TCR beta chain was recorded only once. Its antigen is currently unknown. ViraFEST used viral peptide pools to expand antigen-specific CD4+ T cells before sequencing. Following 10 days of culture, CD4+ T cells were isolated. The infection with SARS-CoV-2 (confirmed by PCR) occurred in this person between March and December 2020. Each person got two doses of an mRNA SARS-CoV-2 vaccine, BNT162b2 or mRNA-1273. Cultures received IL-2 medium that replaced half the medium on days 3 and 7. V shed 3 bases and J 2 bases; nucleotides not matched to a gene: 2. Germline V gene lookup returns CDR1 SGHAT and CDR2 FQNNGV. CDR3 length: 14 amino acids. The data are from a study of vaccination effects on CD4 cells after COVID-19. The data were produced by immunoSEQ multiplex PCR, yet TCRdb's version contains in-frame clones alone and is incomplete. The sample has about 17,000 clones; more than 65% are singletons.

The sequencing used CD4+ T cells from PBMCs cultured with SARS-CoV-2 spike peptides, collected after COVID-19 vaccination. The chain is built from TRBV11-2 and TRBJ2-5, with 8 nucleotides matching TRBD2. This receptor was obtained from a human donor who had a prior SARS-CoV-2 infection. For the CDR3, the DNA is TGTGCCAGCAGCTTCACTAGCGGTCAAGAGACCCAGTACTTC. It specifies CASSFTSGQETQYF.